The sequence of this TCR beta chain was determined in a study of blood T cells in healthy people across ages. Points from the study as a whole: As naive T cell percentage varied, TCR beta diversity correlated strongly with it. The unknown donor CMV status may have confounded expanded clonotype changes.

Together with a sample-barcoded 5' primer, a J-beta primer mix was included in a second PCR lasting about 7 to 11 cycles. A template-switch adaptor containing 12 random nucleotides labeled each cDNA molecule. TCRdb called the 5' RACE reads again in MiXCR, with one record for every CDR3 protein. The repertoire holds fewer than 700,000 distinct CDR3 sequences, with 35% to 50% as singletons. Of note for this clonotype: No antigen is known for it.

The CDR3 extends over 15 amino acids. Sequenced sample: blood. This receptor was obtained from a man aged 80 or over in good health. This chain connects TRBV21-1 to TRBJ1-6; the table's D gene call, TRBD1, was not cross checked with the DNA. TRBV21-1 is a pseudogene locus. CDR3 coding DNA: TGTGCCAGCAGCGAAGGGGACAGGCCCAATTCACCCCTCCACTTT. Translating it yields CASSEGDRPNSPLHF.